The entry that follows covers one TCR beta chain sequence. What it binds is not known. This CDR3 is 13 amino acids long. The germline V and J ends were trimmed by 5 bases and 5 bases, with 7 bases remaining between them. CDR1 MGHDK and CDR2 SYGVNS come from the germline V gene. This sample was taken from a study of T cell responses to AZD1222 COVID-19 vaccine. Findings of the study overall: Just a handful of AZD1222 recipients were seropositive at baseline. It should be noted that donors were predominantly white British and more often female, and clonal diversity was possibly underestimated.

Data came from immunoSEQ multiplex PCR; TCRdb stores just in-frame clones and leaves some out. This table holds over 100,000 clones, approximately 90% found once. The chain links TRBV25-1 to TRBJ1-6; D might be TRBD1 (6 bases). The sample was peripheral blood, taken on day 0 of AZD1222 vaccination. This clonotype originated in an adult in good health. The CDR3 DNA sequence: TGTGCCAGCAGTTGGACAGATAATTCACCCCTCCACTTT. Translating it yields CASSWTDNSPLHF. Based on the CDR3 plus reference TRBV25-1 and TRBJ1-6, the full variable domain is EADIYQTPRYLVIGTGKKITLECSQTMGHDKMYWYQQDPGMELHLIHYSYGVNSTEKGDLSSESTVSRIRTEHFPLTLESARPSHTSQYLCASSWTDNSPLHFGNGTRLTVT.